The clone carrying this T cell receptor beta chain showed up many times. The antigen is undetermined. TCRdb recomputed calls from the reads with MiXCR, one row per CDR3 protein. Of about 78,000 distinct CDR3 sequences in the sample, 35% to 45% were seen once. This sample stems from a study of T cell repertoires in cytomegalovirus infection. About the research overall: In the study, CMV epitopes included recently identified HLA-C-restricted and well-studied HLA-B-restricted ones.

Germline assignment: CDR1 SGHTA and CDR2 FQGNSA. The CDR3 spans 18 residues. Germline trimming cut 8 bases from V and 5 bases from J; bases unmatched to any gene: 21. The receptor comes from a human donor in good health (CMV status not recorded). Some clones in this sample may be carry-over from other donors' samples. This material consisted of CD8+ T cells from cultured PBMCs, taken from culture after CMV antigen stimulation. J is TRBJ1-2 and V is TRBV7-2; 9 bases are shared with TRBD1. CDR3 amino acids: CASLKIVGGDRASYGYTF. CDR3 sequence (DNA): TGTGCCAGCCTGAAAATCGTGGGTGGGGACAGGGCATCATATGGCTACACCTTC.